This T cell receptor (beta chain) was sequenced for a study of CD8 T cells in ankylosing spondylitis. TCRdb called the 5' RACE reads again in MiXCR, with one record for every CDR3 protein. The data hold about 96,000 distinct CDR3 sequences, with 8.8% observed a single time. Whole-study results and caveats: The clones that were linked to disease were reported to be significantly enriched in matched synovial fluid samples from ankylosing spondylitis patients. A motif of under ten highly homologous TCR beta variants was seen as apparently characteristic of ankylosing spondylitis blood.

The CDR3 covers 13 residues. Looked up from germline, CDR1 is ENHRY and CDR2 is SYGVKD. V was trimmed by 4 bases and J by 1 base, leaving 7 bases between them. This clonotype showed up many times. The antigen remains undetermined. The sequence was collected from a male donor with ankylosing spondylitis or in good health (not recorded which). The chain employs TRBV10-3 and TRBJ1-1; unclear D gene. The sample was blood, either unsorted or a sorted T cell fraction (not recorded which). The CDR3 nucleotides are TGTGCCATCAGTGTAGAATGGAACACTGAAGCTTTCTTT. As protein: CAISVEWNTEAFF.